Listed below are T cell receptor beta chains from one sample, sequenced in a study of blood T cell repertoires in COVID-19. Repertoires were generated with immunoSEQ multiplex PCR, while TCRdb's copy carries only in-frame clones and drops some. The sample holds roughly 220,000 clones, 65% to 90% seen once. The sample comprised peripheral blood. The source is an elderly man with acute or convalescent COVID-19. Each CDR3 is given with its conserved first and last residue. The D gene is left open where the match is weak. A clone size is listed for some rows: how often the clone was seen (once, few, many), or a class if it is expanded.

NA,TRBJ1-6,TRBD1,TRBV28,TGTGCCAGCAGTTTACAGGGGGCGCGGATGTCACCCCTCCACTTT,CASSLQGARMSPLHF
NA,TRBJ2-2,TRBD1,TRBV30,TGTGCCTGGCGGACCGGGACAGGAAGCACCGGGGAGCTGTTTTTT,CAWRTGTGSTGELFF
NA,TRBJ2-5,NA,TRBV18,TGTGCCAGCTCACCCCCGGAAGGTGCTCGCGGGGATCAAGAGACCCAGTACTTC,CASSPPEGARGDQETQYF
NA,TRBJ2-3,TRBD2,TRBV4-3,TGCGCCAGCAGCCAAGACGGGGCGGTTGTCCTAGCGGTCACAGATACGCAGTATTTT,CASSQDGAVVLAVTDTQYF
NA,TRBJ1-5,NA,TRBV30,TGTGCCTGGAGTGCCGGGGGTCCCCAGCATTTT,CAWSAGGPQHF
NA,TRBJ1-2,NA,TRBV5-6,TGTGCCAGCAGCACAAACAGTGATGGCTACACCTTC,CASSTNSDGYTF
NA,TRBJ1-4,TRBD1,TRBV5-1,TGCGCCAGCAGCTTGAACAGGGGAACTAATGAAAAACTGTTTTTT,CASSLNRGTNEKLFF
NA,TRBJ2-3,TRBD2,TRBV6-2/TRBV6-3,TGTGCCAGCACCCCAATAGCGGGAGCAGATACGCAGTATTTT,CASTPIAGADTQYF
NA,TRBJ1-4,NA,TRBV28,TGTGCCAGCACCACAACTAATGAAAAACTGTTTTTT,CASTTTNEKLFF
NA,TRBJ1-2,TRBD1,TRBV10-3,TGTGCCATCAGCCTCGGGACAGGGGGTGGATATGGCTACACCTTC,CAISLGTGGGYGYTF
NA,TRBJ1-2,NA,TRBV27,TGTGCCAGCAGAATGGCAGGGATCACTAACTATGGCTACACCTTC,CASRMAGITNYGYTF
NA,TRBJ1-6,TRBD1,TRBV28,TGTGCCAGCAATCAGGGGGCGCGCAGCTATAATTCACCCCTCCACTTT,CASNQGARSYNSPLHF
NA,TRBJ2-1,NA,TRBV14,TGTGCCAGCAGCCAAGCAAGACTAGTGTCTGAGCAGTTCTTC,CASSQARLVSEQFF
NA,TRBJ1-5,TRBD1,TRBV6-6,TGTGCCAGCACCGTCGGACAGGGTGGGAACCAGCCCCAGCATTTT,CASTVGQGGNQPQHF
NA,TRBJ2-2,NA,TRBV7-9,TGTGCCAGCAGCCAGGACACGACGTACGGGGAGCTGTTTTTT,CASSQDTTYGELFF
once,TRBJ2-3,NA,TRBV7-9,TGTGCCAGCAGCGGCAGGGGAGTCACAGATACGCAGTATTTT,CASSGRGVTDTQYF
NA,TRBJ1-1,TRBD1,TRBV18,TGTGCCAGCTCACAAAGGACAGGCCTGAACACTGAAGCTTTCTTT,CASSQRTGLNTEAFF
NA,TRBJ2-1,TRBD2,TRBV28,TGTGCCAGCAGTTCTCTAGCGGGAGTTTGGAATGAGCAGTTCTTC,CASSSLAGVWNEQFF
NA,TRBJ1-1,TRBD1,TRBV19,TGTGCCAGTAGTATTGGGCGGGACAGGGACGGTTTAGGAGCTTTCTTT,CASSIGRDRDGLGAFF
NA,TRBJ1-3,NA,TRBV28,TGTGCCAGCAGGCTAGACAGTAACTCTGGAAACACCATATATTTT,CASRLDSNSGNTIYF
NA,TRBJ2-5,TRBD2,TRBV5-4,TGTGCCAGCAGCTCGGGACTAGCGTCCCCACGGCCCCAAGAGACCCAGTACTTC,CASSSGLASPRPQETQYF
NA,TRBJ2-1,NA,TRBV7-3,TGTGCCAGCAGCGCCCCCGGGGATGGGCATGAGCAGTTCTTC,CASSAPGDGHEQFF